The entry below describes one TCR beta chain. Its matching antigen is unknown. Per germline, CDR1 ENHRY and CDR2 SYGVKD. The CDR3 consists of 13 residues. V was shortened by 3 bases and J by 4 bases, with 9 bases between the two germline ends. A second PCR of about 7 to 11 cycles used a sample-barcoded 5' primer and a J-beta primer mix. A template-switch adaptor that had 12 random nucleotides put a tag on each cDNA molecule. TCRdb processed the 5' RACE reads anew with MiXCR; each CDR3 protein has one entry. The sample holds about 1,500,000 distinct CDR3 sequences, around 42% seen once. These data come from a study of blood T cells in healthy people across ages. Overall study context: About one barcoded beta molecule per two T cells was the capture yield of template switching.

Points from the study as a whole: Diversity was higher, and naive CD4+ cells more numerous, in long-lived donors than in aged donors. CMV status of donors was unknown, possibly confounding expanded clonotype changes.

Sequenced: blood. This TCR was sampled from a young woman in good health. The chain recombines TRBV10-3 with TRBJ1-2; D might be TRBD1 (5 bases). The CDR3 here is CAISERQLYGYTF. CDR3 DNA: TGTGCCATCAGTGAAAGACAGCTCTATGGCTACACCTTC.